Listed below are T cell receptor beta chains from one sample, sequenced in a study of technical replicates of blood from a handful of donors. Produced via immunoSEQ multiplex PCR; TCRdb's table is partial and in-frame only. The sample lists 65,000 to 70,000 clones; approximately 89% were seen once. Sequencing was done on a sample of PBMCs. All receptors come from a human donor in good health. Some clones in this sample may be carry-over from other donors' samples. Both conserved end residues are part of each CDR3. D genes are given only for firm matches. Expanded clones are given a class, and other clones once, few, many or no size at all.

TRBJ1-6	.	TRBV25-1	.	TGTGCCAGCTCCCCAGGTCAGAGCTCCTATAATTCACCCCTCCACTTT	CASSPGQSSYNSPLHF
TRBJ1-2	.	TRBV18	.	TGTGCCAGCTCACCACGAGCCGCCGCCCTCTATGGCTACACCTTC	CASSPRAAALYGYTF
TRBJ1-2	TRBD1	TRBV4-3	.	TGCGCCAGCAGCCAAGATAGAACAGGGGGTATGGGTGGCTACACCTTC	CASSQDRTGGMGGYTF
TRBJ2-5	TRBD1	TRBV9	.	TGTGCCAGCAGCCTTAGCAACAGGGGTGCCGAGACCCAGTACTTC	CASSLSNRGAETQYF
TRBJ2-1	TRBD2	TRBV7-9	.	TGTGCCAGCAGCTACCTCGAGCGGGGGTACAATGAGCAGTTCTTC	CASSYLERGYNEQFF
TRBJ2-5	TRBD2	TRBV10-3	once	TGTGCCATCAGTGATCAGGGGACTAGCGGCGTCAGCCAAGAGACCCAGTACTTC	CAISDQGTSGVSQETQYF
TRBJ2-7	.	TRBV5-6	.	TGTGCCAGCAGCGAGATGACGATGGTGGGGCTTCGGGTCTACGAGCAGTACTTC	CASSEMTMVGLRVYEQYF
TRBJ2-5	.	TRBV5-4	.	TGTGCCAGCAGCTTGGCGGAGCGCGCAGAGACCCAGTACTTC	CASSLAERAETQYF
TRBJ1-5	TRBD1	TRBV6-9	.	TGTGCCAGCAGTTACTACGGACAGGGTAGTCAGCCCCAGCATTTT	CASSYYGQGSQPQHF
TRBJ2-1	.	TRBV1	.	TGCACCAGCAGCTCCGGGACTAGCACCCGGCCCCAGTTCTTC	CTSSSGTSTRPQFF
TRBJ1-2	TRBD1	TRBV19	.	TGTGCCAGTAGTGCCCCTGGACAGGGGCGGTTCTATGGCTACACCTTC	CASSAPGQGRFYGYTF
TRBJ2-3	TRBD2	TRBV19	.	TGTGCCAGTTCCAGACTAGCGGGAGTTCTAGATACGCAGTATTTT	CASSRLAGVLDTQYF